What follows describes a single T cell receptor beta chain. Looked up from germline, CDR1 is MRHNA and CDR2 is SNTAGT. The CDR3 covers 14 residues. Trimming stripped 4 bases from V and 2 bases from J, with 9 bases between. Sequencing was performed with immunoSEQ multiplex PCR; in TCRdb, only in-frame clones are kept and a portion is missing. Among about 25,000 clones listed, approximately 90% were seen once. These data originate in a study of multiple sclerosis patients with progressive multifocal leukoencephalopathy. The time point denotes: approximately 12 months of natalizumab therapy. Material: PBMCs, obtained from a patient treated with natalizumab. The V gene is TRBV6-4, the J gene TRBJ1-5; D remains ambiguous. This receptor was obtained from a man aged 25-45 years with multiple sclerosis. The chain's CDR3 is CASSVVFGNQPQHF. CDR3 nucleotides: TGTGCCAGCAGTGTTGTCTTTGGCAATCAGCCCCAGCATTTT.